What follows are 21 T cell receptor beta chains derived from one specimen sequenced in a study of blood T cell repertoires in COVID-19. TCRdb's copy holds only in-frame clones and misses some; the assay was immunoSEQ multiplex PCR. The data hold 230,000 or so clones, with approximately 80% observed a single time. Sequenced: peripheral blood. These receptor sequences come from a man aged 25-45 years with active or convalescent COVID-19.

This chain connects TRBV24-1 to TRBJ1-6; 8 positions match TRBD1. The CDR3 covers 13 residues. Germline V lookup: CDR1 KGHDR, CDR2 SFDVKD. V lost 7 bases and J lost 7; bases outside the gene matches: 2. The CDR3 sequence: CATSDRGNSPLHF. The CDR3 DNA sequence: TGTGCCACCAGCGACAGGGGCAATTCACCCCTCCACTTT.

This sequence joins TRBV12-3 or TRBV12-4 and TRBJ1-5; no firm D call. V lost 0 bases and J 5 bases, leaving 5 bases between the germline ends. The CDR3 contains 13 residues. Written as DNA, the CDR3 is TGTGCCAGCAGTTTAGCGGGAGATCAGCCCCAGCATTTT. It yields the protein CASSLAGDQPQHF.

The rearrangement uses TRBV3-1 (or the pseudogene TRBV3-2) and TRBJ2-2; D might be TRBD2 (5 bases). The length of the CDR3 is 13 residues. V was shortened by 2 bases and J by 7 bases, with 8 bases between the two germline ends. Germline-derived CDR1 and CDR2 are LGHDT and YNNKEL (reference sequence). Written as DNA, the CDR3 is TGTGCCAGCAGCCAAACTGCGGGCGGGGAGCTGTTTTTT. Translated, it gives CASSQTAGGELFF.

The chain employs TRBV9 and TRBJ2-2; TRBD1 matches 8 bases. The CDR3 extends over 15 amino acids. In germline, CDR1 is SGDLS, CDR2 YYNGEE. V was pared by 2 bases and J by 2 bases, with 2 bases of the junction left unmatched. The CDR3 protein is CASSVTGGNTGELFF. CDR3 nucleotide sequence: TGTGCCAGCAGCGTCACAGGGGGAAACACCGGGGAGCTGTTTTTT.

The V gene is TRBV3-1 (or the pseudogene TRBV3-2), the J gene TRBJ1-5; tentative D call: TRBD1 (6 bases). Germline CDR1 and CDR2: LGHDT and YNNKEL (reference sequence). The ends were cut back, 1 base at V and 2 bases at J, with 12 bases in the middle. CDR3 size: 16 residues. The CDR3: CASSQGVRGGNQPQHF. The CDR3 nucleotides are TGTGCCAGCAGCCAAGGAGTCAGGGGAGGCAATCAGCCCCAGCATTTT.

J is TRBJ1-4 and V is TRBV6-2 or TRBV6-3; 9 positions agree with TRBD1. Germline V gene data show CDR1 as MNHEY and CDR2 as SVGEGT. J lost 7 bases, V lost 6 bases, and 9 bases had no gene match. There are 15 residues in the CDR3. CDR3 in amino acids: CASSGDREGREKLFF. For the CDR3, the DNA is TGTGCCAGCAGCGGGGACAGGGAAGGGCGTGAAAAACTGTTTTTT.

This clone was observed a handful of times. This rearrangement joins TRBV30 to TRBJ2-7; TRBD2 is a possible D gene (7 bases). V was clipped by 2 bases and J by 5 bases, with 10 bases between them. This CDR3 is built from 12 residues. Germline values: CDR1 GTSNPN, CDR2 SVGIG (reference sequence). The CDR3 DNA reads TGTGCCTGGAGTCAAGGGGGGGACGAGCAGTACTTC. As protein: CAWSQGGDEQYF.

The rearrangement uses TRBV3-1 (or the pseudogene TRBV3-2) and TRBJ1-2; D is uncertain. The CDR3 length is 19 residues. The V gene's germline CDR1 is LGHDT and CDR2 YNNKEL (reference sequence). With 0 bases removed from V and 8 bases from J, the gap between germline ends came to 28 bases. This chain's CDR3 is CASSQDLSVPSGKAGGYTF. The CDR3 coding sequence is TGTGCCAGCAGCCAAGATCTTAGCGTCCCCTCGGGCAAGGCTGGGGGCTACACCTTC.

A single count supports this clone. This chain uses TRBV10-3 with TRBJ2-7; the match to TRBD1 covers 11 bases. Germline V gives CDR1 ENHRY, CDR2 SYGVKD. Losses at the gene ends were 11 bases for V and 0 bases for J; bases not matched to a gene: 6. This CDR3 contains 14 residues. The CDR3 coding sequence is TGTGCCGTCGGACAGGGGGCAGGCTCCTACGAGCAGTACTTC. This codes for CAVGQGAGSYEQYF.

This clone was counted only a few times. The chain has TRBV10-2 and TRBJ1-1, with 8 bases aligning to TRBD1. Germline values: CDR1 WSHSY, CDR2 SAAADI. V shed 7 bases, J shed 4 bases, and the junction held 8 bases outside the gene matches. The CDR3 covers 14 residues. CDR3 nucleotides: TGCGCCAGCACCCCAGGGGGCGCAAGCACTGAAGCTTTCTTT. Residues: CASTPGGASTEAFF.

CDR3 sequence reads: CASSFPGQGFSNQPQHF. CDR3 sequence (DNA): TGTGCCAGCAGTTTCCCGGGACAGGGGTTTAGCAATCAGCCCCAGCATTTT. V gene TRBV2 combines with J gene TRBJ1-5; 10 positions match TRBD1. V shed 5 bases and J 0 bases; nucleotides not matched to a gene: 7. This CDR3 contains 17 residues. Germline values: CDR1 SNHLY, CDR2 FYNNEI.

This clone was recorded a few times. The chain has TRBV19 and TRBJ1-2, with D possibly being TRBD1 (5 bases). The CDR3 runs 12 residues. From germline, CDR1 is LNHDA and CDR2 SQIVND (reference sequence). V was trimmed by 6 bases and J by 2 bases, leaving 7 bases between them. CDR3 amino acids: CASSGQNYGYTF. Here the CDR3 DNA reads TGTGCCAGTAGCGGACAAAACTATGGCTACACCTTC.

The CDR3 reads CASSLAMRQTYGYTF. In DNA form, the CDR3 reads TGCGCCAGCAGCTTGGCCATGAGACAGACCTATGGCTACACCTTC. The chain combines TRBV5-1 with TRBJ1-2; tentatively, D is TRBD1 (5 bases). Germline V gene lookup returns CDR1 SGHRS and CDR2 YFSETQ. This CDR3 is 15 amino acids long. Trimming left V 0 bases short and J 4 bases short, with 13 bases between.

The chain uses TRBV5-1 and TRBJ2-1; D unresolved. Germline CDR1 SGHRS, CDR2 YFSETQ. This CDR3 region has 15 residues. Deletions cut 0 bases from V and 9 bases from J, with 16 bases between. The CDR3 spells CASSLGVSVLGEQFF. The CDR3 coding sequence is TGCGCCAGCAGCTTGGGCGTGTCGGTACTTGGTGAGCAGTTCTTC.

The chain is built from TRBV30 and TRBJ2-7; 8 nucleotides match TRBD1. The length of the CDR3 is 14 residues. V lost 4 bases to trimming and J lost 0 bases; unmatched junction nucleotides: 5. The germline V gene has CDR1 GTSNPN and CDR2 SVGIG (reference sequence). The CDR3 coding sequence is TGTGCCTGGACTTGGGACAGGAGCTCCTACGAGCAGTACTTC. This encodes CAWTWDRSSYEQYF.

The rearrangement uses TRBV6-5 and TRBJ1-4; tentative D call: TRBD1 (5 bases). The CDR3 runs to 14 residues. The germline V and J ends were trimmed by 5 bases and 3 bases, with 10 bases remaining between them. Germline-derived CDR1 and CDR2 are MNHEY and SVGAGI. CDR3 loop: CASSTWTPNEKLFF. CDR3 DNA: TGTGCCAGCAGTACCTGGACACCTAATGAAAAACTGTTTTTT.

J is TRBJ2-3 and V is TRBV19; 14 nucleotides agree with TRBD2. V was clipped by 5 bases and J by 2 bases; unmatched bases: 15. CDR3 length: 20 amino acids. Germline CDR1 LNHDA, CDR2 SQIVND (reference sequence). The CDR3 spells CASSLRTSGGPPPLTDTQYF. CDR3 in DNA: TGTGCCAGTAGTCTTCGGACTAGCGGGGGGCCCCCGCCCCTCACAGATACGCAGTATTTT.

V is TRBV28 and J is TRBJ2-1; a weak D match, TRBD1 (5 bases). The germline gives CDR1 MDHEN, CDR2 SYDVKM. V was cut by 7 bases and J by 8 bases, with 15 bases left in between. The CDR3 is 13 amino acids. CDR3 in DNA: TGTGCCAGCACCGACTCAGGGCGCTATGAGCAGTTCTTC. It specifies CASTDSGRYEQFF.

The chain links TRBV24-1 to TRBJ1-1, with D possibly TRBD1 on 6 matching bases. V was clipped by 5 bases and J by 4 bases, with 10 bases between them. CDR3 size: 13 residues. Per germline, CDR1 KGHDR and CDR2 SFDVKD. This chain's CDR3 is CATSVPDSTEAFF. The CDR3, as DNA: TGTGCCACCAGTGTCCCGGACAGCACTGAAGCTTTCTTT.

This clone was seen a single time. J is TRBJ2-2 and V is TRBV2, with D perhaps TRBD1 (6 bases). Trimming cost V 5 bases and J 2 bases, with 15 bases left between them. CDR3 length equals 16 residues. Per the germline V gene, CDR1 is SNHLY and CDR2 is FYNNEI. This chain's CDR3 is CASSRSGATNTGELFF. The CDR3 region has the DNA TGTGCCAGCAGTCGGTCAGGGGCCACTAACACCGGGGAGCTGTTTTTT. The full variable domain, completed using reference TRBV2 and TRBJ2-2, is EPEVTQTPSHQVTQMGQEVILRCVPISNHLYFYWYRQILGQKVEFLVSFYNNEISEKSEIFDDQFSVERPDGSNFTLKIRSTKLEDSAMYFCASSRSGATNTGELFFGEGSRLTVL.

The rearrangement uses TRBV11-2 and TRBJ2-7; D is unclear. The germline CDR1 and CDR2 sequences are SGHAT and FQNNGV. This CDR3 spans 13 amino acids. The V end was cut by 5 bases, the J end by 3 bases, with 11 bases between. For the CDR3, the DNA is TGTGCCAGCAGCCCTAGGTCTGTCTACGAGCAGTACTTC. It translates to CASSPRSVYEQYF.